The 31 T cell receptor beta chains reported below all come from one sample, sequenced in a study of T cells in Graves' hyperthyroidism and ophthalmopathy (dated by TCRdb to the late 2010s). Receptors were amplified or captured by multiplex PCR. The sequencing machine was an Illumina HiSeq 2000. TCR beta CDR3 regions were amplified from RNA transcripts. For the first round of RT-PCR on the TCR CDR3, the HTBI primer set was used together with the Qiagen OneStep RT-PCR kit. TCRdb applied fastp at Q25 and MiXCR to the public reads, then kept only in-frame beta chains. Rows with a matching CDR3 protein are joined into one entry that keeps the most common DNA and genes. Across this sample there are 480,000 or so distinct CDR3 sequences, with about 45% seen only once. The ten top clones hold about two fifths of the sample. Sequencing input: peripheral blood or thyroid tissue (not recorded which). Every receptor here comes from an adult woman with Graves' disease, either hyperthyroidism or ophthalmopathy (not recorded which).

V and J are TRBV5-6 and TRBJ1-5; maybe TRBD1 (5 bases). This CDR3 region has 14 residues. With 1 base removed from V and 11 bases from J, the gap between germline ends came to 16 bases. Germline loops: CDR1 SGHDT, CDR2 YYEEEE. CDR3 sequence: CASSLTREQETQHF. CDR3 bases: TGTGCCAGCAGCTTGACCAGGGAACAAGAGACCCAGCATTTT.

There are many counts of this clonotype. This CDR3 reads CASSTRWQGNSPLHF. The CDR3 bases are TGTGCCAGTAGTACCCGGTGGCAGGGAAATTCACCCCTCCACTTT. The chain links TRBV19 to TRBJ1-6; weak D call: TRBD1 (5 bases). Germline V gene data show CDR1 as LNHDA and CDR2 as SQIVND (reference sequence). The germline V and J ends were trimmed by 4 bases and 7 bases, with 14 bases remaining between them. CDR3 size: 15 residues.

The chain employs TRBV24-1 and TRBJ2-5; D gene ambiguous. The ends were cut back, 4 bases at V and 3 bases at J, with 2 bases in the middle. The CDR3 is made up of 11 amino acids. CDR1 and CDR2 from the germline V gene are KGHDR and SFDVKD. CDR3 residues: CATSEKETQYF. CDR3 sequence (DNA): TGTGCCACCAGTGAGAAAGAGACCCAGTACTTC.

In its sample, this clonotype was seen many times. A much larger clone lies a single base off, so this may be a read error. V gene TRBV20-1 combines with J gene TRBJ1-1; D call uncertain. V was shortened by 7 bases and J by 4 bases, with 16 bases between the two germline ends. The CDR3 totals 13 residues. Germline V gene lookup returns CDR1 DFQATT and CDR2 SNEGSKA (reference sequence). The CDR3 region is CSVPGVSCTEAFF. In nucleotides, the CDR3 is TGCAGTGTCCCGGGTGTAAGCTGCACTGAAGCTTTCTTT.

This clonotype was counted at least ten times. The chain combines TRBV7-8 with TRBJ2-5, with D uncertain. CDR3 size: 13 residues. The germline CDR1 and CDR2 sequences are SGHVS and FQNEAQ. The V and J ends lost 0 bases and 4 bases respectively, with 6 bases between them. Here the CDR3 reads CASSLAGTETQYF. The CDR3 coding sequence is TGTGCCAGCAGCTTAGCGGGAACAGAGACCCAGTACTTC.

The rearrangement joins TRBV14 to TRBJ2-6; D perhaps matches TRBD1 (6 bases). Germline V gives CDR1 SGHDN, CDR2 FVKESK. This CDR3 contains 18 residues. The V and J ends lost 1 base and 0 bases respectively, with 13 bases between them. Here the CDR3 reads CASSQAGQYTSGANVLTF. The DNA for the CDR3 is TGTGCCAGCAGCCAAGCAGGACAGTATACCTCTGGGGCCAACGTCCTGACTTTC.

This clonotype has at least ten counts. The chain combines TRBV10-1 with TRBJ2-5; D is ambiguous. V shed 4 bases and J shed 3 bases, with 9 bases lying between them. CDR1 and CDR2 from the germline V gene are WNHNN and SYGVQD (reference sequence). The CDR3 length is 13 residues. The CDR3 here is CASSVGVEETQYF. The CDR3 DNA reads as TGCGCCAGCAGTGTTGGAGTTGAAGAGACCCAGTACTTC.

This clonotype was recorded at least ten times. The chain is built from TRBV28 and TRBJ1-5; no reliable D call. Trimming took off 6 bases at V and 6 bases at J, with 9 bases between the two ends. Germline V gene lookup returns CDR1 MDHEN and CDR2 SYDVKM. This CDR3 has 12 amino acids. As DNA, the CDR3 is TGTGCCAGCAGCTTACGTGGTCAGCCCCAGCATTTT. It codes for CASSLRGQPQHF.

This sequence joins TRBV7-9 and TRBJ1-2; weak D call: TRBD1 (6 bases). This CDR3 region has 12 residues. CDR1 and CDR2 from the germline V gene are SEHNR and FQNEAQ (reference sequence). V was trimmed by 6 bases and J by 8 bases, leaving 13 bases between them. The CDR3 protein is CASRARTEGYTF. The CDR3 DNA is TGTGCCAGCAGGGCCCGGACAGAGGGCTACACCTTC.

About this clonotype: Relative to the germline gene, one junction end is altered; a read error may explain this. V gene TRBV20-1 combines with J gene TRBJ2-6; D is perhaps TRBD1 (5 bases). The CDR3 is made up of 12 amino acids. The V gene's germline CDR1 is DFQATT and CDR2 SNEGSKA (reference sequence). The CDR3 here is CSAGRGEDTEAF. CDR3 nucleotides: TGCAGTGCTGGCCGCGGAGAGGACACTGAAGCTTTC.

CDR3 sequence (DNA): TGTGCCAGCAGTCGGGCTGGAGGGGCTGGGGCCAACGTCCTGACTTTC. Translation: CASSRAGGAGANVLTF. The chain uses TRBV2 and TRBJ2-6; D is possibly TRBD2 (6 bases). CDR3 length equals 16 residues. Germline V gives CDR1 SNHLY, CDR2 FYNNEI. V dropped 5 bases and J dropped 2 bases, with 13 bases sitting between them.

This rearrangement joins TRBV29-1 to TRBJ1-1; TRBD1 is a possible D gene (5 bases). The CDR3 covers 14 residues. CDR1 is SQVTM and CDR2 is ANQGSEA in the germline V gene. V was pared by 4 bases and J by 3 bases, with 15 bases between. In nucleotides, the CDR3 is TGCAGCGTTGTGGGGGGAGGGGTTTACACTGAAGCTTTCTTT. It is translated as CSVVGGGVYTEAFF.

This clonotype was seen many times. J is TRBJ2-5 and V is TRBV5-1, with TRBD2 as a possible D gene (6 bases). Germline V gene data show CDR1 as SGHRS and CDR2 as YFSETQ. This CDR3 is built from 13 residues. V lost 2 bases, J lost 3 bases, and 8 bases lay in between. CDR3 DNA sequence: TGCGCCAGCAGCTTTCCGGGAGAAGAGACCCAGTACTTC. Protein: CASSFPGEETQYF.

This chain links TRBV4-1 with TRBJ1-6; 11 bases line up with TRBD1. The CDR3 extends over 15 amino acids. Germline-derived CDR1 and CDR2 are MGHRA and YSYEKL. V lost 1 base, J lost 9 bases, and 2 bases stayed unmatched. CDR3 in amino acids: CASSQAGTGGSPLHF. The CDR3 bases are TGCGCCAGCAGCCAAGCCGGGACAGGGGGTTCACCCCTCCACTTT.

The chain couples TRBV20-1 to TRBJ1-2; tentatively, D is TRBD1 (5 bases). The CDR3 runs 13 residues. Germline V gene lookup returns CDR1 DFQATT and CDR2 SNEGSKA (reference sequence). The V end lost 0 bases, the J end lost 8 bases, and 13 bases lay between the germline ends. This CDR3 is CSARDNRDRGYTF. The CDR3 DNA reads as TGCAGTGCTAGAGATAACCGGGACCGGGGCTACACCTTC.

As regards this clonotype: Likely a read error: the CDR3 ends without its conserved phenylalanine or tryptophan. The limits of the CDR3 on the DNA are not certain, so only TCRdb's listed CDR3 is given. The chain has TRBV25-1 and TRBJ2-2; no DNA check was done on the table's D call, TRBD1. CDR1 is MGHDK and CDR2 is SYGVNS in the germline V gene. The CDR3 length is 15 residues, termini included. The CDR3 here is CASSVGTGNTGELVL.

V gene TRBV29-1 combines with J gene TRBJ1-2; 11 bases line up with TRBD1. The CDR3 loop spans 14 amino acids. Germline loops: CDR1 SQVTM, CDR2 ANQGSEA. V was pared by 7 bases and J by 8 bases, with 12 bases of the junction left unmatched. This chain's CDR3 is CSDYRTGGAGGYTF. For the CDR3, the DNA is TGCAGCGATTACAGGACAGGGGGCGCTGGCGGCTACACCTTC.

This rearrangement joins TRBV7-6 to TRBJ1-5, with TRBD1 identical over 8 bases. Trimming at V came to 5 bases and at J to 2 bases, leaving 5 bases not matched to a gene. Germline CDR1 is SGHVS and CDR2 is FNYEAQ. The CDR3 is made up of 15 amino acids. CDR3 sequence: CASSAGQAGNQPQHF. The CDR3 DNA sequence: TGTGCCAGCAGCGCGGGACAGGCGGGCAATCAGCCCCAGCATTTT. The whole variable domain, remainder taken from reference TRBV7-6 and TRBJ1-5, is GAGVSQSPRYKVTKRGQDVALRCDPISGHVSLYWYRQALGQGPEFLTYFNYEAQQDKSGLPNDRFSAERPEGSISTLTIQRTEQRDSAMYRCASSAGQAGNQPQHFGDGTRLSIL.

The genes are TRBV29-1 and TRBJ2-7; D is unresolved. The V gene lost 4 bases and the J gene lost 1 base, with 17 bases spanning the gap. The CDR3 is made up of 15 amino acids. CDR1 is SQVTM, CDR2 ANQGSEA, per germline. The CDR3 reads CSVVATRATSYEQYF. The CDR3 nucleotides read TGCAGCGTTGTGGCGACCCGGGCAACATCCTACGAGCAGTACTTC.

The chain combines TRBV5-1 with TRBJ1-1, with 8 bases fitting TRBD1. The CDR3 totals 15 residues. Trimming removed 4 bases from V and 1 base from J; junction bases left unmatched: 6. Germline CDR1 and CDR2: SGHRS and YFSETQ. The CDR3, as DNA: TGCGCCAGCAGCGATCAGGGGACAGGGAACACTGAAGCTTTCTTT. Residues: CASSDQGTGNTEAFF.

V gene TRBV7-2 combines with J gene TRBJ1-5; a possible D gene is TRBD1 (5 bases). The germline gives CDR1 SGHTA, CDR2 FQGNSA. Between the trimmed V and J ends, which lost 3 bases and 3 bases, there was a span of 12 bases. The CDR3 runs 15 residues. CDR3 sequence: CASSLSGQLNQPQHF. DNA of the CDR3: TGTGCCAGCAGCTTGTCGGGGCAACTCAATCAGCCCCAGCATTTT.

The chain combines TRBV29-1 with TRBJ1-1, with D unresolved. Germline V CDR1 and CDR2: SQVTM, ANQGSEA. The CDR3 runs to 12 residues. This chain's CDR3 is CRVSGPGTEAFF. CDR3 sequence (DNA): TGCAGAGTATCCGGACCAGGCACTGAAGCTTTCTTT.

This clonotype was counted at least ten times. CDR3 sequence reads: CASRRFGNQPQHF. As DNA, the CDR3 is TGTGCCAGCAGAAGATTCGGCAATCAGCCCCAGCATTTT. V gene TRBV6-6 combines with J gene TRBJ1-5; the D is unclear. V lost 6 bases to trimming and J lost 2 bases, with 8 bases between them. Germline V gene sequence: CDR1 MNHNY, CDR2 SVGAGI (reference sequence). The CDR3 loop spans 13 amino acids.

This chain joins TRBV7-6 and TRBJ1-4; 7 bases fit TRBD1. With the DNA end fitting TRBJ2-2 better, the J assignment may be wrong. From germline, CDR1 is SGHVS and CDR2 FNYEAQ. CDR3 length: 18 residues. The CDR3 here is CASSLGRITGANTGELFF. CDR3 coding DNA: TGTGCCAGCAGCTTAGGAAGGATCACAGGGGCGAACACCGGGGAGCTGTTTTTT.

A remark on this clonotype: A clone one base away is much larger, so this may be a read error. V gene TRBV3-1 combines with J gene TRBJ2-7, with 8 bases aligning to TRBD2. CDR1 is LGHDT, CDR2 YNNKEL, per germline (reference sequence). The CDR3 sequence is 14 residues long. This CDR3 is CASITSGLSYEQCF. CDR3 sequence (DNA): TGTGCCAGCATTACTAGCGGCCTCTCCTACGAGCAGTGCTTC.

The chain links TRBV7-8 to TRBJ2-7; TRBD1 might be the D (6 bases). Between the trimmed V and J ends, which lost 4 bases and 6 bases, there was a span of 19 bases. The CDR3 is 15 amino acids. Germline V gene data show CDR1 as SGHVS and CDR2 as FQNEAQ. The CDR3 region is CASSSRTARTSEQYF. The DNA of the CDR3 is TGTGCCAGCAGCTCAAGGACAGCACGTACGTCCGAGCAGTACTTC.

The gene calls are TRBV7-9 and TRBJ2-5; TRBD1 might be the D (7 bases). Germline assignment: CDR1 SEHNR and CDR2 FQNEAQ (reference sequence). Between the trimmed V and J ends, which lost 7 bases and 4 bases, there was a span of 16 bases. The CDR3 spans 14 residues. This CDR3 is CASIARGTSETQYF. The CDR3 nucleotides are TGTGCCAGCATAGCCAGGGGGACTTCAGAGACCCAGTACTTC.

As concerns this clonotype: Just one base apart from a much larger clone, this may be a read error. This chain uses TRBV7-9 with TRBJ2-7, with D perhaps assigned TRBD1 or TRBD2 (5 bases each). Per the germline V gene, CDR1 is SEHNR and CDR2 is FQNEAQ (reference sequence). This CDR3 is 14 amino acids long. In DNA form, the CDR3 reads TGTGCCAGCAGCTTGGATGCAGGGAGCTACGAGCAGTGCTTC. This encodes CASSLDAGSYEQCF.

The J gene is TRBJ2-7, the V gene TRBV2; D is perhaps TRBD1 (6 bases). V was cut by 6 bases and J by 0 bases, with 12 bases left in between. The CDR3 runs to 14 residues. Germline V lookup: CDR1 SNHLY, CDR2 FYNNEI. The CDR3 spells CASRTTGNSYEQYF. Here the CDR3 DNA reads TGTGCCAGCAGGACGACAGGTAACTCCTACGAGCAGTACTTC.

This clonotype was seen a handful of times. The chain is built from TRBV9 and TRBJ2-5; D possibly corresponds to TRBD1 (5 bases). Trimming pared 0 bases from V and 3 bases from J, leaving 9 bases between. CDR3 size: 14 residues. The germline gives CDR1 SGDLS, CDR2 YYNGEE. In DNA, the CDR3 is TGTGCCAGCAGCGTAGGGGGCGGAGAAGAGACCCAGTACTTC. Translation: CASSVGGGEETQYF.

This clonotype was observed at least ten times. The gene calls are TRBV4-1 and TRBJ2-7; D ambiguous. CDR1 MGHRA and CDR2 YSYEKL come from the germline V gene. The CDR3 is made up of 13 amino acids. Trimming took off 0 bases at V and 4 bases at J, with 7 bases between the two ends. CDR3 sequence: CASSQEGTYEQYF. For the CDR3, the DNA is TGCGCCAGCAGCCAAGAGGGTACTTACGAGCAGTACTTC.